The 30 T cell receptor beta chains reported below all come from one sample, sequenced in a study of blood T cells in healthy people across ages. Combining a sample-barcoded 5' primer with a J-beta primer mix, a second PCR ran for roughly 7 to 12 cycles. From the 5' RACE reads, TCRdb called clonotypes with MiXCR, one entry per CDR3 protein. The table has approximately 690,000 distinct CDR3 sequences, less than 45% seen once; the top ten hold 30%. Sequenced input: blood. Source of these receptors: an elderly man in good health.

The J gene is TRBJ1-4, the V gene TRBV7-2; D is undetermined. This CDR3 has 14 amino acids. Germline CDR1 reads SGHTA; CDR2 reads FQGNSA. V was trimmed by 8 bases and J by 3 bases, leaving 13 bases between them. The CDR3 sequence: CASGIGESNEKLFF. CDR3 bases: TGTGCCAGCGGGATTGGGGAGTCTAATGAAAAACTGTTTTTT. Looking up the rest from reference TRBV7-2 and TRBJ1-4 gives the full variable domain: GAGVSQSPSNKVTEKGKDVELRCDPISGHTALYWYRQSLGQGLEFLIYFQGNSAPDKSGLPSDRFSAERTGGSVSTLTIQRTQQEDSAVYLCASGIGESNEKLFFGSGTQLSVL.

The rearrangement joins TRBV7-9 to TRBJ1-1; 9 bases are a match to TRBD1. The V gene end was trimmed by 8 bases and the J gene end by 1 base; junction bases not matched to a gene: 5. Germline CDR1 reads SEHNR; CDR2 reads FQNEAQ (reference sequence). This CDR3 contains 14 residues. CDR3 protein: CASGAGQGNTEAFF. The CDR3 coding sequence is TGTGCCAGCGGCGCGGGACAGGGGAACACTGAAGCTTTCTTT.

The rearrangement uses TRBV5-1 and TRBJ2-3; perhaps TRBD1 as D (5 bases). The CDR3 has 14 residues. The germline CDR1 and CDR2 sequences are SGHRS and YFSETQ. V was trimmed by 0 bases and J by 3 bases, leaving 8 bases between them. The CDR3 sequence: CASSLAPGTDTQYF. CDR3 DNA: TGCGCCAGCAGCTTGGCTCCAGGGACAGATACGCAGTATTTT.

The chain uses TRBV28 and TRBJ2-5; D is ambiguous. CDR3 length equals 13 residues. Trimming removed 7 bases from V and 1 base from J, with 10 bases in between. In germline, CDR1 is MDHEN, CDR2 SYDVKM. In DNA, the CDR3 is TGTGCCAGCAAAGCATCCGTCCAAGAGACCCAGTACTTC. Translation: CASKASVQETQYF.

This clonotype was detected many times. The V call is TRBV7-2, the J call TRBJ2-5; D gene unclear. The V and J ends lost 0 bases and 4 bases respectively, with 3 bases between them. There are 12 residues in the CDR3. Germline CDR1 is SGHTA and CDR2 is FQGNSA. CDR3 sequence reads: CASSLAVETQYF. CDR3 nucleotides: TGTGCCAGCAGCTTAGCGGTAGAGACCCAGTACTTC.

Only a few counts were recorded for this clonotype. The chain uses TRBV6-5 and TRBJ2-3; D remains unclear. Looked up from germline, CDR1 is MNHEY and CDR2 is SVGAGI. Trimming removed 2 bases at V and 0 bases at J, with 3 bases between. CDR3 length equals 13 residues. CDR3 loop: CASSYQSTDTQYF. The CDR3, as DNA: TGTGCCAGCAGTTACCAGAGCACAGATACGCAGTATTTT.

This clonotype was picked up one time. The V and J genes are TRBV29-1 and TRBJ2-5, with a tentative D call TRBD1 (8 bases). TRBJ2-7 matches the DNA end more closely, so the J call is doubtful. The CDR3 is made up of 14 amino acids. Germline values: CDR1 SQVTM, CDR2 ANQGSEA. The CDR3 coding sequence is TGCAGCGTAAACAGGGGGGGGACAACCCACGAGCAGTACTTC. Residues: CSVNRGGTTHEQYF.

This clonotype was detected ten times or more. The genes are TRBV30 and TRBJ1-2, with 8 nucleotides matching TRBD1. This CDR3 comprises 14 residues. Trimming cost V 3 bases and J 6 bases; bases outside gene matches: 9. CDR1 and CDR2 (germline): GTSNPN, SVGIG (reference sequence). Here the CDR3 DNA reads TGTGCCTGGAGAAGGCTGGCAGGGGGCGATGGCTACACCTTC. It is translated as CAWRRLAGGDGYTF.

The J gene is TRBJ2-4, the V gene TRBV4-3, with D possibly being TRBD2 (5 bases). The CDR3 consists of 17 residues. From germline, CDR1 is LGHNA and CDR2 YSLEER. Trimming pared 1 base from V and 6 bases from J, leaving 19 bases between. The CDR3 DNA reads TGCGCCAGCAGCCAAGGACTTTCGTTAGAGGGTGGAAACATTCAGTACTTC. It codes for CASSQGLSLEGGNIQYF.

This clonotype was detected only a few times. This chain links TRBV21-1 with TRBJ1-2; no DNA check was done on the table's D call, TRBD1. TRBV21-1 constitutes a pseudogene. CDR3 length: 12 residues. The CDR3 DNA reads TGTGCCAGCAGCCCCCGGTTTAGTGGCTACACCTTC. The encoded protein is CASSPRFSGYTF.

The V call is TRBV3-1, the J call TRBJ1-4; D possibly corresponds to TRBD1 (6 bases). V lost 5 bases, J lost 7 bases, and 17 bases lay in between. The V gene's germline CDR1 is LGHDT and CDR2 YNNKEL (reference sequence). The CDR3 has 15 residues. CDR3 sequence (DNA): TGTGCCAGCAGCAAGTCGGGGGGCGTTGGTGAAAAACTGTTTTTT. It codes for CASSKSGGVGEKLFF.

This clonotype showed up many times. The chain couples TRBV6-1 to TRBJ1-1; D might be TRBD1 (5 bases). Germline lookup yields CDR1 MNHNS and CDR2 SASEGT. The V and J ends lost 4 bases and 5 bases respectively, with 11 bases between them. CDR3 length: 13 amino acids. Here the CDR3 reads CASSAGSRTEAFF. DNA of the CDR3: TGTGCCAGCAGTGCAGGGAGTCGTACTGAAGCTTTCTTT.

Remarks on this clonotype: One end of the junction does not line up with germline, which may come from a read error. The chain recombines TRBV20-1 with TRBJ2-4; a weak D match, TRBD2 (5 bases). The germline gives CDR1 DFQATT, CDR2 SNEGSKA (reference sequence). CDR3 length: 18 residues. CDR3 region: CCARDSGTAGASKNIQYF. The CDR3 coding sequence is TGCTGTGCTCGCGACTCGGGAACGGCAGGAGCATCCAAAAACATTCAGTACTTC.

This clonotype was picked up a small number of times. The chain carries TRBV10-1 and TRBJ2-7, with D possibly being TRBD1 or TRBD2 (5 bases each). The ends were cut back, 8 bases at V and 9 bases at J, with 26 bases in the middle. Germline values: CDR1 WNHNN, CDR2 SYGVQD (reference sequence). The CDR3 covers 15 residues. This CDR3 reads CASERPPGPEAGQYF. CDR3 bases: TGCGCCAGCGAAAGACCTCCGGGACCCGAAGCCGGGCAGTACTTC.

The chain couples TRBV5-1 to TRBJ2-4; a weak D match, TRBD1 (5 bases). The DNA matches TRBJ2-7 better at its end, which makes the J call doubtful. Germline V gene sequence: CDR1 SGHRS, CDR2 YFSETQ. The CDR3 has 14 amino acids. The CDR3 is CASSVDAGPYEQYF. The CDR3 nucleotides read TGCGCCAGCAGCGTGGACGCAGGGCCCTACGAGCAGTACTTC.

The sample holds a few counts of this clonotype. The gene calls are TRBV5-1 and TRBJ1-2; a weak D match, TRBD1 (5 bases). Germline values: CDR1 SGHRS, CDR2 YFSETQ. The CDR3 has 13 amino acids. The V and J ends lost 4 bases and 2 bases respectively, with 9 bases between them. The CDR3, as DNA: TGCGCCAGCAGCGAGGGGCAGAACTATGGCTACACCTTC. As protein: CASSEGQNYGYTF.

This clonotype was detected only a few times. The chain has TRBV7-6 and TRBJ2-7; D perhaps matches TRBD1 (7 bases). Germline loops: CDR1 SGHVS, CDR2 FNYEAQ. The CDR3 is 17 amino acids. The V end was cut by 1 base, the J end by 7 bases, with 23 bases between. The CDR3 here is CASSLGQQGTPLWEQYF. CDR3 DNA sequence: TGTGCCAGCAGCTTAGGTCAACAGGGGACTCCCCTCTGGGAGCAGTACTTC.

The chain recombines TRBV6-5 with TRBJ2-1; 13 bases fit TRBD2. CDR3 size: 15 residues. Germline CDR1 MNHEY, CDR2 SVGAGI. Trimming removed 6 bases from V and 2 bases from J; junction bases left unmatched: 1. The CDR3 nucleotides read TGTGCCAGCAGACTAGCGGGAGGGCCCTACAATGAGCAGTTCTTC. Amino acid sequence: CASRLAGGPYNEQFF.

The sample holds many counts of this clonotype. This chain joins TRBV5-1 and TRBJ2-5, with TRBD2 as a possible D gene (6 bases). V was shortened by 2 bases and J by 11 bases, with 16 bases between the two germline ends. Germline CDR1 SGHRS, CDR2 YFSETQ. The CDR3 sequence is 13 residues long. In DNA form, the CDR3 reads TGCGCCAGCAGCTTATCCCTGGGGGGTGAGCAGTACTTC. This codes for CASSLSLGGEQYF.

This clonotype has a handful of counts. CDR3 protein: CASSPMLGGYNEQFF. The CDR3 bases are TGTGCCAGCAGTCCCATGCTAGGGGGTTACAATGAGCAGTTCTTC. This chain uses TRBV6-2 or TRBV6-3 with TRBJ2-1; TRBD1 might be the D (6 bases). The CDR3 has 15 residues. Germline CDR1 reads MNHEY; CDR2 reads SVGEGT. V dropped 5 bases and J dropped 4 bases, with 15 bases sitting between them.

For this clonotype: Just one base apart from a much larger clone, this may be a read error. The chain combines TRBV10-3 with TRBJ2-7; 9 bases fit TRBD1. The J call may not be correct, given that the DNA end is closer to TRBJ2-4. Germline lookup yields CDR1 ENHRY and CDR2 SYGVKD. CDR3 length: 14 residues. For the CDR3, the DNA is TGTGCCATCAGTCGGGGACAGGGAGCAAACATTCAGTACTTC. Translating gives CAISRGQGANIQYF.

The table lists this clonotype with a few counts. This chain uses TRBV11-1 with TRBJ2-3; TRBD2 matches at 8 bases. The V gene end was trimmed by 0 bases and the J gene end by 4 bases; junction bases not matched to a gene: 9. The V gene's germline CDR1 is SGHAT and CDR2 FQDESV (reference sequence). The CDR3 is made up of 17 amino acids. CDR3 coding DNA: TGTGCCAGCAGCTTAGCGCGGGGGGCTCTAGGACCAGATACGCAGTATTTT. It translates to CASSLARGALGPDTQYF.

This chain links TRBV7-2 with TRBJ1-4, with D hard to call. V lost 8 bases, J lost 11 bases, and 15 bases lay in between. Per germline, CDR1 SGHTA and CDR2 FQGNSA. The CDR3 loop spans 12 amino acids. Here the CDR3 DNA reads TGTGCCAGCTCATATCCCCCTATGAAACTGTTTTTT. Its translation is CASSYPPMKLFF.

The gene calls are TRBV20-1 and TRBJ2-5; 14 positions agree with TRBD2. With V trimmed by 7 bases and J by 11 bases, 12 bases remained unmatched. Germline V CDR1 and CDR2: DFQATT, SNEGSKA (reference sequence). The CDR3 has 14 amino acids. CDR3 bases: TGCAGTGTCACGGGACTAGCGGGAGTATCCCAGCAGTACTTC. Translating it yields CSVTGLAGVSQQYF.

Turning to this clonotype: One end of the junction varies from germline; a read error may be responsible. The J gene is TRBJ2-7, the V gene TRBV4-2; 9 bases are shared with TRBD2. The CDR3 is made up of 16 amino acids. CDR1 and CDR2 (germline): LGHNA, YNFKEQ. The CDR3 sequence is CANSQEWAGGPYEQYF. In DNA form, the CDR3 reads TGTGCCAACAGCCAAGAATGGGCGGGGGGGCCGTACGAGCAGTACTTC.

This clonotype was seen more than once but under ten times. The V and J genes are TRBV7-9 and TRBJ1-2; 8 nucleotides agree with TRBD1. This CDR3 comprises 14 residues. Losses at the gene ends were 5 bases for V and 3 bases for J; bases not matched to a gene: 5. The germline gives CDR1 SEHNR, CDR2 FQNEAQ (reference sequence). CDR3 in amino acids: CASSPDRGHYGYTF. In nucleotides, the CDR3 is TGTGCCAGCAGCCCAGACAGGGGCCACTATGGCTACACCTTC.

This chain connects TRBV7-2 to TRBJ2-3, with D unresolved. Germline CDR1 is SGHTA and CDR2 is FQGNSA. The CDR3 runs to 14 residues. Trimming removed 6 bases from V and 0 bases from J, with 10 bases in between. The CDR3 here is CASRGRTSTDTQYF. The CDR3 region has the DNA TGTGCCAGCAGGGGAAGAACTAGCACAGATACGCAGTATTTT.

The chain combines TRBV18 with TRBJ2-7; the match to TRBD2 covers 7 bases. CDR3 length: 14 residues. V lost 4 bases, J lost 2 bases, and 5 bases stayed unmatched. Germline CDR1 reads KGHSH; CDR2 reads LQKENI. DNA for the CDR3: TGTGCCAGCTCACAAAAGCGGGAACCCTACGAGCAGTACTTC. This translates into CASSQKREPYEQYF. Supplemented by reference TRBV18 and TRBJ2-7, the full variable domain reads NAGVMQNPRHLVRRRGQEARLRCSPMKGHSHVYWYRQLPEEGLKFMVYLQKENIIDESGMPKERFSAEFPKEGPSILRIQQVVRGDSAAYFCASSQKREPYEQYFGPGTRLTVT.

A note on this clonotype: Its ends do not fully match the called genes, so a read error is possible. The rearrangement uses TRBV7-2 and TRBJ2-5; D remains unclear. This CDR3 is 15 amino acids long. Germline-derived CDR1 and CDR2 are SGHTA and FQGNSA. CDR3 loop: CASSLVRMRQGTQYF. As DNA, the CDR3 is TGTGCCAGCAGCTTAGTCAGGATGCGCCAAGGGACCCAGTACTTC. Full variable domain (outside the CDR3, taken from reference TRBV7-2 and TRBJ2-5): GAGVSQSPSNKVTEKGKDVELRCDPISGHTALYWYRQSLGQGLEFLIYFQGNSAPDKSGLPSDRFSAERTGGSVSTLTIQRTQQEDSAVYLCASSLVRMRQGTQYFGPGTRLLVL.

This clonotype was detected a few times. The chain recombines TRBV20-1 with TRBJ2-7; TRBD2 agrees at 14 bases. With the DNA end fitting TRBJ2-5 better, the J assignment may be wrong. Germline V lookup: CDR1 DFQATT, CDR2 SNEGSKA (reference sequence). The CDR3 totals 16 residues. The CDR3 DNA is TGCAGTGCTACATGGGGACTAGCGGGGGATCCTAAGACCCAGTACTTC. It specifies CSATWGLAGDPKTQYF.